This entry describes one TCR beta chain. Its antigen remains undetermined. No much larger clone exists at a distance of one base, and base qualities are not known. This sample includes further DNA sequences coding for the same CDR3. These data belong to a study of T cell responses to AZD1222 COVID-19 vaccine (dated by TCRdb to the early 2020s). Looking at the study overall: AZD1222 recipients whose second dose came at about 4 weeks and those whose second dose came at about 12 weeks were combined into one group, since spike-specific TCR depth and breadth did not differ between the two schedules. A total of 230 to 250 trial participants underwent TCR sequencing, of whom 200 to 220 received two doses of AZD1222 and around 25 received two doses of the MenACWY control vaccine. Trial participants were enrolled by age into subgroups of 18-55, 56-69 and 70-plus years, and around 140, 26 and 57 TCR-sequenced participants, respectively, were included in these subgroups. Overall results and qualifications from the work: Conclusions about previously exposed vaccinees are limited because only 6 or 7 AZD1222 recipients were SARS-CoV-2 seropositive at baseline. Because no samples from the day 14 peak response were available, repertoires could be characterized only after the peak T cell response. CD4 TCRs associated with the vaccine covered the entire spike protein, and the dominant responses were in regions 160-218 and 743-854. The 56-69-year group was small, and its depth increase did not reach significance, likely because of low power. Participants were mostly white British, with more females than males. The authors suggested clonal diversity may have been underestimated. Reportedly, almost half of the unique spike-specific TCRs recognized epitopes lying outside the regions that are mutated in the B.1.351 and B.1.1.7 variants. After two AZD1222 doses, spike-specific TCR breadth and depth were significantly higher than at day 0 and than in MenACWY recipients.

The intended sense of this specimen's time point label: baseline before first vaccination. Vaccinee samples were obtained from the UK trials COV001 and COV002, which included a single-blind randomized controlled phase 2/3 trial of AZD1222 (ChAdOx1 nCoV-19) in healthy adults. For TCRbeta chain sequencing, PBMC samples were collected from trial participants at day 0 and at day 28 after the second dose. The CDR3 regions of human TCRbeta chains were subjected to immunosequencing. The paper's processing steps were these. Repertoire TCRs were checked for matches against a reference library of SARS-CoV-2-specific TCRs that had been generated using the MIRA antigen-specificity platform. Breadth was defined as the fraction of unique TCRs that were SARS-CoV-2-associated, and depth was defined as the fraction of total T cells that were SARS-CoV-2-associated. Using the MIRA data, each spike-specific TCR was mapped to the spike region that the TCR reacts to and placed in a CD4 or CD8 class. Log10-transformed breadth and depth values were compared by one-way ANOVA with Sidak's multiple comparisons tests. As stored in TCRdb, this immuneACCESS dataset retains in-frame rearrangements with V and J assigned. A fraction of the clones does not appear; measured against another copy, unresolved V genes explain less than half of the discrepancy, and the remainder lacks a known reason. D and trimming were read from the DNA, whereas the V and J calls and clone size are those reported in that table. This sample lists about 85,000 clones; about 86% were detected once. The ten largest clones take up 7% of the sample.

Taken from the germline V gene, the CDR1 and CDR2 loops are MDHEN and SYDVKM. The CDR3 contains 15 residues, cysteine and phenylalanine counted. The CDR3 DNA has 45 bases and is translated from base 1. The junction carries 15 bases between V and J, which are trimmed by 6 bases and 4 bases respectively. The TCR comes from an adult in good health. The V and J segments used are TRBV28 and TRBJ2-2; a confident D gene designation cannot be given. The specimen comprised peripheral blood, sampled on day 0 of AZD1222 vaccination. The nucleotide sequence is TGTGCCAGCAGCGGTGACCGCTGGAGCACCGGGGAGCTGTTTTTT. It translates to CASSGDRWSTGELFF. Reference TRBV28 and TRBJ2-2 proteins supply the regions before and after the CDR3; the full variable domain is: DVKVTQSSRYLVKRTGEKVFLECVQDMDHENMFWYRQDPGLGLRLIYFSYDVKMKEKGDIPEGYSVSREKKERFSLILESASTNQTSMYLCASSGDRWSTGELFFGEGSRLTVL.